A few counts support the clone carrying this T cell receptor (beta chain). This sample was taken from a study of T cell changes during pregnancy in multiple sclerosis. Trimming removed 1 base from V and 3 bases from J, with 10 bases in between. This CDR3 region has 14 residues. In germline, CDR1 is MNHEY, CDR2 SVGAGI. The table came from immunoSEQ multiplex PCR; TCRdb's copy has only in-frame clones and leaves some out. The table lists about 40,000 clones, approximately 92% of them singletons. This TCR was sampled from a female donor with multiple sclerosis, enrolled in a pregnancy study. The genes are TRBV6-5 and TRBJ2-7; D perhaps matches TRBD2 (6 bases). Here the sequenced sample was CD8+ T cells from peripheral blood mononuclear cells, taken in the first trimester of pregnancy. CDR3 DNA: TGTGCCAGCAGTTACTATAGCGGAGGCTACGAGCAGTACTTC. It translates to CASSYYSGGYEQYF.